In its sample, the clone carrying this T cell receptor (beta chain) was seen a few times. The data derive from a study of human T cells and chemical hapten exposure. TCRdb reanalysed the RACE reads using MiXCR and keeps one entry per CDR3 protein. The table has roughly 72,000 distinct CDR3 sequences, under 13% seen once. Germline V lookup: CDR1 SQVTM, CDR2 ANQGSEA. The length of the CDR3 is 11 residues. The V gene lost 8 bases and the J gene lost 3 bases, with 10 bases spanning the gap. Time point here: patch test 1, 2 weeks after DPC sensitization. Sample treatment: therapeutic diphenylcyclopropenone sensitization with weekly scalp DPC.

This chain links TRBV29-1 with TRBJ1-2; TRBD1 might be the D (5 bases). The receptor's source is a woman aged 45-65 years with alopecia areata. Some clones in this sample may be carry-over from other donors' samples. The source material was whole blood, sampled in connection with sensitization to the hapten diphenylcyclopropenone (DPC). The CDR3 nucleotides read TGCAGCCTTTGGGGGGACTATGGCTACACCTTC. Protein product: CSLWGDYGYTF.